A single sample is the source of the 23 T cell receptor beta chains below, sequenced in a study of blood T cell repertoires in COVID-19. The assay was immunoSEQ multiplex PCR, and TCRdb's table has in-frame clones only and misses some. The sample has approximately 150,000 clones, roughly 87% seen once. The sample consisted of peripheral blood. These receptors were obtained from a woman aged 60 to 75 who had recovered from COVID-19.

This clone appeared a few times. The CDR3 bases are TGCGCCAGCAAGGGGGCAGCGCTGAACACTGAAGCTTTCTTT. It codes for CASKGAALNTEAFF. The V call is TRBV5-1, the J call TRBJ1-1; 7 nucleotides agree with TRBD1. Germline V gene lookup returns CDR1 SGHRS and CDR2 YFSETQ. This CDR3 is built from 14 residues. Losses at the gene ends were 6 bases for V and 0 bases for J; bases not matched to a gene: 5. The variable domain in full, completed from reference TRBV5-1 and TRBJ1-1, reads KAGVTQTPRYLIKTRGQQVTLSCSPISGHRSVSWYQQTPGQGLQFLFEYFSETQRNKGNFPGRFSGRQFSNSRSEMNVSTLELGDSALYLCASKGAALNTEAFFGQGTRLTVV.

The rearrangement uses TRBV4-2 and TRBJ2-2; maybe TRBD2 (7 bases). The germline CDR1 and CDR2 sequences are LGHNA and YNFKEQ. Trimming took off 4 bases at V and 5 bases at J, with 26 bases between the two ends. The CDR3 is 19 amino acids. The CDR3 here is CASSPDWGAGATGTGELFF. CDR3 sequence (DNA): TGTGCCAGCAGCCCAGACTGGGGTGCGGGGGCCACGGGGACCGGGGAGCTGTTTTTT.

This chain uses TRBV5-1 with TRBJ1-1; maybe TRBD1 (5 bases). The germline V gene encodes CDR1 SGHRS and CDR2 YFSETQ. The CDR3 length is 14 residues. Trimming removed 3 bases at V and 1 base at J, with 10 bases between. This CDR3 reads CASSWGVENTEAFF. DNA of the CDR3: TGCGCCAGCAGCTGGGGGGTGGAGAACACTGAAGCTTTCTTT.

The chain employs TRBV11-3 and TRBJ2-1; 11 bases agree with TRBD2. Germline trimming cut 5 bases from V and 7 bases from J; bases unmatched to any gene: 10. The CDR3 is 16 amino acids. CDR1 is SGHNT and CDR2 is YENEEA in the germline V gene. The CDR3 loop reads CASSTRGTSGVNEQFF. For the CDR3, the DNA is TGTGCCAGCAGCACACGAGGGACTAGCGGAGTAAATGAGCAGTTCTTC.

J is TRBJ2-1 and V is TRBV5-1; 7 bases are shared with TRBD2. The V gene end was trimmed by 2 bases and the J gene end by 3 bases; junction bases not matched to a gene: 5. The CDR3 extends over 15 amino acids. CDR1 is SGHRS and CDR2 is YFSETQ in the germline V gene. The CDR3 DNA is TGCGCCAGCAGCTTTCGGGGGGTACACTACAATGAGCAGTTCTTC. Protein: CASSFRGVHYNEQFF.

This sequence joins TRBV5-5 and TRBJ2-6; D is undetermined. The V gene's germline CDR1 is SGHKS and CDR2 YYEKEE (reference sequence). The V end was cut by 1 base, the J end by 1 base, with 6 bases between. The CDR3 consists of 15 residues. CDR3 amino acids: CASSLPRSGANVLTF. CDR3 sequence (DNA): TGTGCCAGCAGCTTGCCCAGGTCTGGGGCCAACGTCCTGACTTTC.

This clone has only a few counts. This CDR3 is CASSLDGAGRETQYF. As DNA, the CDR3 is TGTGCCAGCAGCTTAGATGGTGCGGGGAGGGAGACCCAGTACTTC. The genes are TRBV7-9 and TRBJ2-5; tentatively, D is TRBD2 (6 bases). The CDR3 spans 15 residues. Germline loops: CDR1 SEHNR, CDR2 FQNEAQ (reference sequence). V gave up 1 base and J gave up 5 bases, with 14 bases separating them.

This chain's CDR3 is CASSSRTGLNSPLHF. DNA of the CDR3: TGTGCCAGCAGCTCCCGGACAGGTCTAAATTCACCCCTCCACTTT. This sequence joins TRBV28 and TRBJ1-6; 7 positions agree with TRBD1. CDR1 MDHEN and CDR2 SYDVKM come from the germline V gene. V shed 6 bases and J 7 bases; nucleotides not matched to a gene: 9. There are 15 residues in the CDR3.

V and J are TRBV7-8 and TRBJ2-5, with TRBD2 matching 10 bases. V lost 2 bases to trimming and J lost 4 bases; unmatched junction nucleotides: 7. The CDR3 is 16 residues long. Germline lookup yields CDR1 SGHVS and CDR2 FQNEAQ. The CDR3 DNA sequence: TGTGCCAGCAGCTTAACGGAGCGGGGGGGCGCAGAGACCCAGTACTTC. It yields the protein CASSLTERGGAETQYF.

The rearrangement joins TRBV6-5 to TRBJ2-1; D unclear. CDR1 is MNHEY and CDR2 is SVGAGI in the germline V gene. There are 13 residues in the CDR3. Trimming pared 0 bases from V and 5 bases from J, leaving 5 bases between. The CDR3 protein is CASSYSNNNEQFF. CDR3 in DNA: TGTGCCAGCAGTTACTCCAACAACAATGAGCAGTTCTTC.

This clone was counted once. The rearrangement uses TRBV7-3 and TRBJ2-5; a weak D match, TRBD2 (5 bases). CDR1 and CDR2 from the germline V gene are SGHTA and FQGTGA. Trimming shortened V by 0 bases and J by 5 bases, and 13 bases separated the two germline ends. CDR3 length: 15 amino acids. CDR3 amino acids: CASSLTGVPGETQYF. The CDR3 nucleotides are TGTGCCAGCAGCTTAACGGGAGTACCCGGGGAGACCCAGTACTTC.

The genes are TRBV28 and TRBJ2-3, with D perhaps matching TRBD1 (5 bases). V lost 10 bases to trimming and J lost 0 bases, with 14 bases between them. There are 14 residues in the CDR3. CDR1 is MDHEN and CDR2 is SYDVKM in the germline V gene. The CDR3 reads CATLGGQSTDTQYF. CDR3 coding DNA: TGTGCCACCCTAGGTGGACAAAGCACAGATACGCAGTATTTT.

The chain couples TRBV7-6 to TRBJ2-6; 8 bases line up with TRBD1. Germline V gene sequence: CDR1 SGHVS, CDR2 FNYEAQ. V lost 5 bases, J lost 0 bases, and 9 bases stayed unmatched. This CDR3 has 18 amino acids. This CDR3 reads CASSQRTGTTSGANVLTF. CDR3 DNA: TGTGCCAGCAGCCAACGGACAGGGACCACCTCTGGGGCCAACGTCCTGACTTTC.

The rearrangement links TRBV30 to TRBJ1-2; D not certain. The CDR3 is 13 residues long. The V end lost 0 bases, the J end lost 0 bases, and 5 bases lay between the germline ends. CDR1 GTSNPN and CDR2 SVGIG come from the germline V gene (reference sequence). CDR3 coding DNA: TGTGCCTGGAGTGTAACAGCTAACTATGGCTACACCTTC. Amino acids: CAWSVTANYGYTF.

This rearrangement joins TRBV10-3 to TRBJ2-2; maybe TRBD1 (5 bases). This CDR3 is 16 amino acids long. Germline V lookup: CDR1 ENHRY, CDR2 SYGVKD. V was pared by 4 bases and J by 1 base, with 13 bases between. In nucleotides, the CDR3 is TGTGCCATCAGTGCAGACAGCAATCAGAACACCGGGGAGCTGTTTTTT. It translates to CAISADSNQNTGELFF.

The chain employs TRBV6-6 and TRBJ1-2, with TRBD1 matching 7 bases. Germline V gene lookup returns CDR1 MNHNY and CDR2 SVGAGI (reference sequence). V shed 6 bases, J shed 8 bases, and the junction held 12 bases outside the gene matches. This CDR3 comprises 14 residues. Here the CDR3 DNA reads TGTGCCAGCAGCCCCGGGACAGTGTACCTAGGCTACACCTTC. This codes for CASSPGTVYLGYTF.

In nucleotides, the CDR3 is TGCGCCAGCAGTCTCAGGACAGGGGGCGTAGGGTACACTGAAGCTTTCTTT. It is translated as CASSLRTGGVGYTEAFF. V is TRBV4-1 and J is TRBJ1-1; 11 nucleotides match TRBD1. Germline loops: CDR1 MGHRA, CDR2 YSYEKL. The CDR3 spans 17 residues. Trimming took 6 bases from V and 3 from J; bases not matched to a gene: 12.

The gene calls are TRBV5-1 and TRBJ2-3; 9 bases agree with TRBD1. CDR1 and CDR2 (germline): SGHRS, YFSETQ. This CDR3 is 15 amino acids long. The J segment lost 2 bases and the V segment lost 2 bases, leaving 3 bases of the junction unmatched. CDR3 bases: TGCGCCAGCAGCTTTGGACAGGGGACCACAGATACGCAGTATTTT. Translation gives CASSFGQGTTDTQYF.

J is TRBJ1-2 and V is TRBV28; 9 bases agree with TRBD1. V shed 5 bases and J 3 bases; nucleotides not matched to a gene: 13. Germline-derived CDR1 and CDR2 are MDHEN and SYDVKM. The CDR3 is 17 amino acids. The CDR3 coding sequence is TGTGCCAGCAGTCCACCGGGACAGGGATCCGCTCACTATGGCTACACCTTC. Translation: CASSPPGQGSAHYGYTF.

The CDR3 bases are TGTGCCAGCAGCTTGGATCTGGGGACAGGGGGCGTCGAGCAGTACTTC. This codes for CASSLDLGTGGVEQYF. The chain carries TRBV5-4 and TRBJ2-7; 12 nucleotides match TRBD1. The trim removed 0 bases at V and 6 bases at J, leaving 7 bases unmatched. CDR3 length: 16 amino acids. The germline V gene encodes CDR1 SGHNT and CDR2 YYREEE (reference sequence).

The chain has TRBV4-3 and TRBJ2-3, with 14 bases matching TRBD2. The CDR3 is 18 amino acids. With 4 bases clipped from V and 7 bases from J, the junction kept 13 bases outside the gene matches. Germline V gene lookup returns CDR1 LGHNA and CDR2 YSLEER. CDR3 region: CASSPDWTSGGNYNTQYF. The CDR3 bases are TGCGCCAGCAGCCCTGACTGGACTAGCGGGGGGAATTATAATACGCAGTATTTT.

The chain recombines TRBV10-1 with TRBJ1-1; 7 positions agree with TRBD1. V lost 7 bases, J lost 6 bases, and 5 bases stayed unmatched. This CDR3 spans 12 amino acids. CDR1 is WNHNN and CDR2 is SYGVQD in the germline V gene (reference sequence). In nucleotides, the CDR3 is TGCGCCAGCACCGCGGACAGGCCTGAAGCTTTCTTT. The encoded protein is CASTADRPEAFF.

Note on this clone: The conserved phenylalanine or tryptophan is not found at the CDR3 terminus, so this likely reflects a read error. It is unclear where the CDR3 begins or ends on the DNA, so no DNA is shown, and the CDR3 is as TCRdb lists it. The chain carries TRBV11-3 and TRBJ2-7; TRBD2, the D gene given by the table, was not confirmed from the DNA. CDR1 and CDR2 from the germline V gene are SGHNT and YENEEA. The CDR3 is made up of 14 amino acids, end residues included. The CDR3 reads CASSFAPGLDRRDR.